This TCR beta chain emerged from a study of blood T cell repertoires in COVID-19. Only in-frame clones appear in the TCRdb table, and some are missing; sequencing was by immunoSEQ multiplex PCR. There are 220,000 or so clones in the sample; 80% to 85% occur only once, and 8% to 9% lies in the top ten. Trimming at V came to 2 bases and at J to 9 bases, leaving 9 bases not matched to a gene. Germline lookup yields CDR1 SGHRS and CDR2 YFSETQ. This CDR3 spans 15 amino acids. The sequence was collected from an elderly woman with COVID-19, enrolled during active disease. The genes are TRBV5-1 and TRBJ2-1; the match to TRBD2 covers 9 bases. Sequenced: peripheral blood. Here the CDR3 reads CASSLEAGGQGEQFF. CDR3 in DNA: TGCGCCAGCAGCTTAGAGGCGGGGGGGCAGGGTGAGCAGTTCTTC. The whole variable domain, filled in from reference TRBV5-1 and TRBJ2-1, reads KAGVTQTPRYLIKTRGQQVTLSCSPISGHRSVSWYQQTPGQGLQFLFEYFSETQRNKGNFPGRFSGRQFSNSRSEMNVSTLELGDSALYLCASSLEAGGQGEQFFGPGTRLTVL.